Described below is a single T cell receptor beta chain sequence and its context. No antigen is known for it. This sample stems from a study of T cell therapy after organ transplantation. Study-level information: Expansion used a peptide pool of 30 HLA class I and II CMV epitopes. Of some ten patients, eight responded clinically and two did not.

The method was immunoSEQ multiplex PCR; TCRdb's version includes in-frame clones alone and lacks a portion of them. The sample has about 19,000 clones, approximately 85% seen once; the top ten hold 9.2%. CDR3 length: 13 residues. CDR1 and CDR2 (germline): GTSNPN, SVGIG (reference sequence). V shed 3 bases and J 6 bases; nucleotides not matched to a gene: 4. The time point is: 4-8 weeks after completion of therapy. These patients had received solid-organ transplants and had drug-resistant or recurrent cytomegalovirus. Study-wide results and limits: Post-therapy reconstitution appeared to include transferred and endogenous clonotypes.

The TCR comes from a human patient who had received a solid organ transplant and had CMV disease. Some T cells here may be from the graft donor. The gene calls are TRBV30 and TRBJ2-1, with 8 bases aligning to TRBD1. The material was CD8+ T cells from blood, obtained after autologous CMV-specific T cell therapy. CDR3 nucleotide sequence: TGTGCCTGGAGGACAGGGGCGCCCAATGAGCAGTTCTTC. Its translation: CAWRTGAPNEQFF.